These 14 T cell receptor beta chains came from one sample sequenced in a study of T cells in Graves' hyperthyroidism and ophthalmopathy. The CDR3 regions of TCR beta were amplified from RNA transcripts. The primer set for the first-round RT-PCR of the TCR CDR3 was HTBI. TCRdb passed the multiplex PCR reads through MiXCR, listing each CDR3 protein once. The sample shows roughly 520,000 distinct CDR3 sequences, around 22% of them seen only once. Sequenced sample: blood. These TCRs come from a woman in her 30s with Graves' ophthalmopathy.

This clonotype showed up many times. The rearrangement joins TRBV11-2 to TRBJ2-2; 7 positions agree with TRBD1. V gave up 3 bases and J gave up 7 bases; unmatched junction bases: 5. CDR1 and CDR2 from the germline V gene are SGHAT and FQNNGV. There are 14 residues in the CDR3. The CDR3 sequence: CASSFFTGVGELFF. The CDR3 region has the DNA TGTGCCAGCAGCTTCTTTACAGGGGTCGGGGAGCTGTTTTTT.

This clonotype was seen repeatedly, ten times or more. J is TRBJ1-3 and V is TRBV20-1, with unresolved D. CDR1 and CDR2 from the germline V gene are DFQATT and SNEGSKA (reference sequence). V lost 6 bases to trimming and J lost 0 bases, with 12 bases between them. This CDR3 is 14 amino acids long. In DNA form, the CDR3 reads TGCAGTGCCGTCGAACAGAACTCTGGAAACACCATATATTTT. Translation gives CSAVEQNSGNTIYF.

This clonotype was counted many times. Sequence at one end of the junction differs from germline and may be a read error. The rearrangement joins TRBV6-1 to TRBJ1-1; perhaps TRBD1 as D (5 bases). This CDR3 has 14 amino acids. Germline-derived CDR1 and CDR2 are MNHNS and SASEGT. CDR3 bases: TGTGCCAGCATACGGGACGGGGCGAACGCTGAAGCTTTCTTT. It specifies CASIRDGANAEAFF.

This clonotype was seen only a few times. The V call is TRBV7-2, the J call TRBJ2-7; the D gene could be TRBD1 or TRBD2 (5 bases each). Trimming left V 0 bases short and J 2 bases short, with 11 bases between. Germline CDR1 is SGHTA and CDR2 is FQGNSA. The CDR3 contains 15 residues. As DNA, the CDR3 is TGTGCCAGCAGCTTAGCTTCGGGACCCCCCTACGAGCAGTACTTC. It is translated as CASSLASGPPYEQYF. Full variable domain (outside the CDR3, taken from reference TRBV7-2 and TRBJ2-7): GAGVSQSPSNKVTEKGKDVELRCDPISGHTALYWYRQSLGQGLEFLIYFQGNSAPDKSGLPSDRFSAERTGGSVSTLTIQRTQQEDSAVYLCASSLASGPPYEQYFGPGTRLTVT.

This rearrangement joins TRBV10-1 to TRBJ2-7; D is possibly TRBD1 or TRBD2 (5 bases each). CDR3 length: 11 residues. The V end lost 8 bases, the J end lost 6 bases, and 11 bases lay between the germline ends. Germline assignment: CDR1 WNHNN and CDR2 SYGVQD (reference sequence). CDR3 sequence reads: CASGGPSEQYF. The DNA of the CDR3 is TGCGCCAGCGGGGGACCCTCCGAGCAGTACTTC.

Remarks on this clonotype: Given a much more abundant clone one base away, this may be a read error. As DNA, the CDR3 is TGTGCCGGCAGCTTTGCAGGGAGGCGCACTGAAGCTTTCTTT. The encoded protein is CAGSFAGRRTEAFF. The genes are TRBV11-2 and TRBJ1-1, with D perhaps matching TRBD1 (5 bases). Germline V gene data show CDR1 as SGHAT and CDR2 as FQNNGV. CDR3 length: 14 residues.

Many counts were recorded for this clonotype. V is TRBV19 and J is TRBJ1-5; D is unclear. The CDR3 has 16 residues. V gave up 4 bases and J gave up 7 bases, with 20 bases separating them. Germline loops: CDR1 LNHDA, CDR2 SQIVND (reference sequence). The CDR3 DNA sequence: TGTGCCAGTAGTACCCCGGCCCATGGAGAAGGGCAGCCCCAGCATTTT. This codes for CASSTPAHGEGQPQHF. The full variable domain, its missing parts supplied by reference TRBV19 and TRBJ1-5, is DGGITQSPKYLFRKEGQNVTLSCEQNLNHDAMYWYRQDPGQGLRLIYYSQIVNDFQKGDIAEGYSVSREKKESFPLTVTSAQKNPTAFYLCASSTPAHGEGQPQHFGDGTRLSIL.

This clonotype has at least ten counts. The CDR3 loop is CASSLGPSWGSYGYTF. As DNA, the CDR3 is TGTGCCAGCAGTTTAGGCCCTTCATGGGGGAGCTATGGCTACACCTTC. The V call is TRBV12-3 or TRBV12-4, the J call TRBJ1-2, with a tentative D call TRBD1 (5 bases). CDR3 length: 16 residues. Deletions cut 1 base from V and 4 bases from J, with 16 bases between.

CDR3 amino acids: CASSAGLEVDEQYF. CDR3 nucleotide sequence: TGCGCCAGCAGTGCGGGACTAGAGGTCGACGAGCAGTACTTC. This sequence joins TRBV10-1 and TRBJ2-7; TRBD2 aligns across 8 bases. V lost 4 bases and J lost 5; bases outside the gene matches: 7. The germline V gene has CDR1 WNHNN and CDR2 SYGVQD (reference sequence). The CDR3 sequence is 14 residues long.

The sample holds many counts of this clonotype. The CDR3 DNA is TGTGCCAGCAGCCTAACTCCAGTCCCCAATCAGCCCCAGCATTTT. Protein product: CASSLTPVPNQPQHF. The chain couples TRBV7-8 to TRBJ1-5; unclear D gene. CDR1 and CDR2 (germline): SGHVS, FQNEAQ. The CDR3 contains 15 residues. V lost 5 bases and J lost 3, with 14 bases in between. Full variable domain (rest looked up from reference TRBV7-8 and TRBJ1-5): GAGVSQSPRYKVAKRGQDVALRCDPISGHVSLFWYQQALGQGPEFLTYFQNEAQLDKSGLPSDRFFAERPEGSVSTLKIQRTQQEDSAVYLCASSLTPVPNQPQHFGDGTRLSIL.

This clonotype occurred a few times. V usage is TRBV12-3 or TRBV12-4 and J usage is TRBJ2-5, with 7 bases fitting TRBD1. This CDR3 is built from 16 residues. J gave up 2 bases and V 6 bases, and 12 bases lay outside the gene matches. This CDR3 is CASSPQGTEFQETQYF. In DNA, the CDR3 is TGTGCCAGCAGCCCGCAGGGGACAGAATTTCAAGAGACCCAGTACTTC.

This clonotype was observed a handful of times. The chain carries TRBV20-1 and TRBJ2-7, with TRBD1 as a possible D gene (5 bases). CDR3 length equals 12 residues. Trimming cost V 7 bases and J 1 base, with 11 bases left between them. Germline lookup yields CDR1 DFQATT and CDR2 SNEGSKA (reference sequence). The CDR3 region is CSVNKGSYEQYF. In DNA, the CDR3 is TGCAGTGTTAACAAGGGGTCCTACGAGCAGTACTTC.

This clonotype was recorded many times. This sequence joins TRBV28 and TRBJ1-5, with 8 bases matching TRBD1. This CDR3 is 15 amino acids long. The germline gives CDR1 MDHEN, CDR2 SYDVKM. With V trimmed by 7 bases and J by 7 bases, 12 bases remained unmatched. In DNA, the CDR3 is TGTGCCAGCACCGTATTTGAACAGGGGGGACAGCCCCAGCATTTT. Translated, it gives CASTVFEQGGQPQHF.

In nucleotides, the CDR3 is TGTGCCAGCAGTTTAACTACCGGGACAGGGGTTTTGAATGGCTACACCTTC. Translation gives CASSLTTGTGVLNGYTF. The chain has TRBV27 and TRBJ1-2; TRBD1 aligns across 10 bases. This CDR3 is 17 amino acids long. Unmatched junction bases numbered 12, after V lost 2 bases and J lost 6 bases. Germline CDR1 MNHEY, CDR2 SMNVEV (reference sequence).